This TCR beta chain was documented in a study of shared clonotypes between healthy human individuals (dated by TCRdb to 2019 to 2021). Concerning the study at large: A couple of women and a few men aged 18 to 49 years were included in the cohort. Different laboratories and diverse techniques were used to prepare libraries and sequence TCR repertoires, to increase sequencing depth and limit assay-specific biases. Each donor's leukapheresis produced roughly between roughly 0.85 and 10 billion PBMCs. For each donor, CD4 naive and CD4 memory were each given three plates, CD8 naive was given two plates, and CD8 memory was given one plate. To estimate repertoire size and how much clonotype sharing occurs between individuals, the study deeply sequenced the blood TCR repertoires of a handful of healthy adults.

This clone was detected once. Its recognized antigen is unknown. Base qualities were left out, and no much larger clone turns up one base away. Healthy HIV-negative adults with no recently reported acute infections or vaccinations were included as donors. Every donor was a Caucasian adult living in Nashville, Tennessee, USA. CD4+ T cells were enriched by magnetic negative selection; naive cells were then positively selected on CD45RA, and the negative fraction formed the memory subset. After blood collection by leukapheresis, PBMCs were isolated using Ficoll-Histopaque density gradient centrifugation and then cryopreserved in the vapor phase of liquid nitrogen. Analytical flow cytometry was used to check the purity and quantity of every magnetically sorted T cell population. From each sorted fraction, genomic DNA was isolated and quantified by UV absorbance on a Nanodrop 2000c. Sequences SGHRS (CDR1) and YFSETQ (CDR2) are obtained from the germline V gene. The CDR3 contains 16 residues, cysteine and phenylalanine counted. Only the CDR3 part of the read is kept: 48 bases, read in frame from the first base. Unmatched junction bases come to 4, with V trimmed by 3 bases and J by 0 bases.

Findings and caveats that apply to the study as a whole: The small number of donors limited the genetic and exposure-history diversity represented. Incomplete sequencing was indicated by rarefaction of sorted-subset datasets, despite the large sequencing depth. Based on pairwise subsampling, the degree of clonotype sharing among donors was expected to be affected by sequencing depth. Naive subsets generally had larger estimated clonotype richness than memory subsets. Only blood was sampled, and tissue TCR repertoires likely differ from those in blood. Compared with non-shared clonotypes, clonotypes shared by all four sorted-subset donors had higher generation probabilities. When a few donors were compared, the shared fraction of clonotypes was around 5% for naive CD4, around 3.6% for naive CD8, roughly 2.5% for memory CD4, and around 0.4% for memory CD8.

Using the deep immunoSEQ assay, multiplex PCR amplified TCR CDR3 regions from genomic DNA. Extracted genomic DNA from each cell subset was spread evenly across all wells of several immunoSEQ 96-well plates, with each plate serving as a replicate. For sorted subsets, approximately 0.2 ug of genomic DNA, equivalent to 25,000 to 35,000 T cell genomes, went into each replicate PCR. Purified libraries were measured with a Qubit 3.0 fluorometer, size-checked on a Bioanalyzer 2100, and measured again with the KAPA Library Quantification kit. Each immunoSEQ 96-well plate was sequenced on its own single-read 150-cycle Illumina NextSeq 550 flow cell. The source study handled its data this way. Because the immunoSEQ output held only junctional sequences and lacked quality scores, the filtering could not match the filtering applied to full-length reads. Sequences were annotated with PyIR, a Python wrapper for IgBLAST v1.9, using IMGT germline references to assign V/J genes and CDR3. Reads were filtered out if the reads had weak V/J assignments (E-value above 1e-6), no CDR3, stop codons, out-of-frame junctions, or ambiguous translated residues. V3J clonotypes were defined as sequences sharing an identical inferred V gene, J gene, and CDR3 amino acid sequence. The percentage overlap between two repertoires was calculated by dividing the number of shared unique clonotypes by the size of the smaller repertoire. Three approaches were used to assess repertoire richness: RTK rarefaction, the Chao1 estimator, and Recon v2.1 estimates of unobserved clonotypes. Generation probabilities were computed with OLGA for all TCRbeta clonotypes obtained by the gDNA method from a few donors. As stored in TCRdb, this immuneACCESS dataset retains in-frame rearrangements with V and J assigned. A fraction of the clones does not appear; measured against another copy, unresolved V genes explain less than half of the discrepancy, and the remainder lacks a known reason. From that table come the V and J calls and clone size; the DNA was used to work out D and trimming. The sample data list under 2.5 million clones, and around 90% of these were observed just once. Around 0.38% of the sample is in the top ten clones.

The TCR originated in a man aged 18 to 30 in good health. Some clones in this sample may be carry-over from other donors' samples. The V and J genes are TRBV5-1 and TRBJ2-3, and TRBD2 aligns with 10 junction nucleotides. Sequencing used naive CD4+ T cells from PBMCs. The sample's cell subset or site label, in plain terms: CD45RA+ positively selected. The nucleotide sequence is TGCGCCAGCAGCTCTTCGACTAGCGGGAGCACAGATACGCAGTATTTT. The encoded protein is CASSSSTSGSTDTQYF.